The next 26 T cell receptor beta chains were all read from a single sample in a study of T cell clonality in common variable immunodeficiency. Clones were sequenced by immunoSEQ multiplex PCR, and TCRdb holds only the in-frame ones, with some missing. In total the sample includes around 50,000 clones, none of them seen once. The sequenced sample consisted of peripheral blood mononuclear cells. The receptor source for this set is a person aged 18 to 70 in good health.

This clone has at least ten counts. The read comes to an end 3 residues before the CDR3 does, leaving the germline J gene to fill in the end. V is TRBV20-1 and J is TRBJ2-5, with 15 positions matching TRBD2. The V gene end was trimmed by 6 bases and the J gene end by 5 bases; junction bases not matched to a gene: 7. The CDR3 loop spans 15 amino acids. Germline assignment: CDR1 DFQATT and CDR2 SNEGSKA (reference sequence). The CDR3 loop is CSAPRTSGRDETQYF. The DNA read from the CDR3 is TGCAGTGCCCCTAGGACTAGCGGGAGGGACGAGACC.

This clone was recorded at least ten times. The CDR3 bases that were read are TGTGCCAGCAGCTTAACATTGGCTCTCAACTATGGC. It encodes CASSLTLALNYG. The whole CDR3 protein is CASSLTLALNYGYTF. The genes are TRBV7-9 and TRBJ1-2; the D is unclear. The CDR3 is cut off 3 residues early in the read; its end comes from the germline J gene. Germline CDR1 is SEHNR and CDR2 is FQNEAQ (reference sequence). The V end was cut by 2 bases, the J end by 2 bases, with 12 bases between. This CDR3 has 15 amino acids.

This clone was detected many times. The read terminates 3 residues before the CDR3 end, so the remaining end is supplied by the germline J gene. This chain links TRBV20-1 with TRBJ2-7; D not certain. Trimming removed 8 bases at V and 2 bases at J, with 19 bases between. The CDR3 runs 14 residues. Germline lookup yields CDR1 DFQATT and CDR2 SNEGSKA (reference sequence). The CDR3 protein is CSTYASTSTYEQYF. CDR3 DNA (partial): TGCAGTACCTACGCCTCGACATCAACCTACGAG.

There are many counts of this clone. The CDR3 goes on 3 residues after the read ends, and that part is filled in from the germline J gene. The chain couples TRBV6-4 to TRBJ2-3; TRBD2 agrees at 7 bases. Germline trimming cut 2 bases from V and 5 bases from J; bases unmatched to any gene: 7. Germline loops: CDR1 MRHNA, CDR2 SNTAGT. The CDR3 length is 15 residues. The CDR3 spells CASSDVAGAGDTQYF. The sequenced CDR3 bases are TGTGCCAGCAGTGACGTGGCGGGAGCTGGAGATACG.

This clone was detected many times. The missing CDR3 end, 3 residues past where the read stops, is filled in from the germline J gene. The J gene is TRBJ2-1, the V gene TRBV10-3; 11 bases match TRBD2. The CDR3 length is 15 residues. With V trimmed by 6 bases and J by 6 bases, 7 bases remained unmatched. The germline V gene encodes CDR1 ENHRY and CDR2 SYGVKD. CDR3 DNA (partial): TGTGCCATCAGGGATAGCGGGGGGGCCATCAATGAG. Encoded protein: CAIRDSGGAINE. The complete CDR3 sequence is CAIRDSGGAINEQFF.

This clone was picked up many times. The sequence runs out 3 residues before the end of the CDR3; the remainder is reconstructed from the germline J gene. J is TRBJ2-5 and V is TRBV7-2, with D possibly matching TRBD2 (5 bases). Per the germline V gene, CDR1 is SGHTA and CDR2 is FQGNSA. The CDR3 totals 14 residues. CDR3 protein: CASSLNGAVTTQYF. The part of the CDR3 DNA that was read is TGTGCCAGCAGCTTAAACGGAGCGGTGACCACC.

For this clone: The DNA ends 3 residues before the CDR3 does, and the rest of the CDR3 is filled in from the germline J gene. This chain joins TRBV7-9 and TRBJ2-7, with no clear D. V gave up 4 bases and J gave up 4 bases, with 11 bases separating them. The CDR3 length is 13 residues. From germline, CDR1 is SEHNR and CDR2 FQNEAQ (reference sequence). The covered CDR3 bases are TGTGCCAGCAGCTCCCCATCCACTTACGAG. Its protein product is CASSSPSTYE. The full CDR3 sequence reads CASSSPSTYEQYF.

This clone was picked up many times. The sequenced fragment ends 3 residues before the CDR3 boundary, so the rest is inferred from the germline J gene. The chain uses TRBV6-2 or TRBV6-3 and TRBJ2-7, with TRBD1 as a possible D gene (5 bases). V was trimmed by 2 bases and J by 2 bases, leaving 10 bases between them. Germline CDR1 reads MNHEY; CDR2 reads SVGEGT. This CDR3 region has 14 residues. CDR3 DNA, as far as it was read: TGTGCCAGCAGTTACACAGGTAATACCTACGAG. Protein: CASSYTGNTYE. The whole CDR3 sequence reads CASSYTGNTYEQYF.

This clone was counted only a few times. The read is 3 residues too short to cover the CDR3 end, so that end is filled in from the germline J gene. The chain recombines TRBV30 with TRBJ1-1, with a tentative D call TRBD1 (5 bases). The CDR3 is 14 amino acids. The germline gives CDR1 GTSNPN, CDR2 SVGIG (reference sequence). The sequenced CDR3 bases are TGTGCCTGGAGTGTACAGGAGGGCGGGACTGCT. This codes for CAWSVQEGGTA. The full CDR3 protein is CAWSVQEGGTAAFF. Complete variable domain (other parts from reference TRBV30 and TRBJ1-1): SQTIHQWPATLVQPVGSPLSLECTVEGTSNPNLYWYRQAAGRGLQLLFYSVGIGQISSEVPQNLSASRPQDRQFILSSKKLLLSDSGFYLCAWSVQEGGTAAFFGQGTRLTVV.

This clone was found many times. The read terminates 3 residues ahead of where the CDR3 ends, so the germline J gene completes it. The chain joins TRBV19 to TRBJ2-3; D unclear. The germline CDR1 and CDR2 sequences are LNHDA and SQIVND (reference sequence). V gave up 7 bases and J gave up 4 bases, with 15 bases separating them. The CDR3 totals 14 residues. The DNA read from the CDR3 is TGTGCCAGTAACGCAGGCGAGTGGGCAGATACG. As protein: CASNAGEWADT. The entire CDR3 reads CASNAGEWADTQYF.

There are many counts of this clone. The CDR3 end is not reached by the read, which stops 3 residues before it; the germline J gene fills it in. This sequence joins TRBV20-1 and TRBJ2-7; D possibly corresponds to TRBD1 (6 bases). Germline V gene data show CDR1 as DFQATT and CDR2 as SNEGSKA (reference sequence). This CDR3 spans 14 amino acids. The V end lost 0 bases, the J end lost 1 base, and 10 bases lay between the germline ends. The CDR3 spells CSAREPQGSYEQYF. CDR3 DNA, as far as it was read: TGCAGTGCTAGAGAACCCCAGGGGTCCTACGAG.

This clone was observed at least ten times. The DNA read from the CDR3 is TGCGCCAGCAGCCAGACTAGCGGGCAAGAGACC. It is translated as CASSQTSGQET. The complete CDR3 reads CASSQTSGQETQYF. V usage is TRBV5-1 and J usage is TRBJ2-5, with 10 positions matching TRBD2. The read gets to within 3 residues of the CDR3 end, and the germline J gene fills in the rest. Germline V CDR1 and CDR2: SGHRS, YFSETQ. This CDR3 has 14 amino acids. J was trimmed by 2 bases and V by 4 bases; bases with no gene match: 2.

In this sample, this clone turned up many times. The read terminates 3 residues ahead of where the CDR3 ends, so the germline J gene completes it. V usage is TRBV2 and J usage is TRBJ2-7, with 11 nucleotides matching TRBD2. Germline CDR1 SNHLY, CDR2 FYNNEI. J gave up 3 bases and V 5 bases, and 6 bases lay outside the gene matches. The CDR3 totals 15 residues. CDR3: CASSPRLAGNYEQYF. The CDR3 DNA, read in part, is TGTGCCAGCAGTCCCCGACTAGCGGGGAACTACGAG.

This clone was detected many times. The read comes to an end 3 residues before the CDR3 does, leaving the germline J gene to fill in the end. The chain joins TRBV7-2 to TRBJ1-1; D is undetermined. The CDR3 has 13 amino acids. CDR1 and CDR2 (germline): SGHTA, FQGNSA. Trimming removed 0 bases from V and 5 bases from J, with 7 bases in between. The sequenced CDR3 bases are TGTGCCAGCAGCTTAGCAGGTCAGACTGAA. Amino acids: CASSLAGQTE. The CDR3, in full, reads CASSLAGQTEAFF.

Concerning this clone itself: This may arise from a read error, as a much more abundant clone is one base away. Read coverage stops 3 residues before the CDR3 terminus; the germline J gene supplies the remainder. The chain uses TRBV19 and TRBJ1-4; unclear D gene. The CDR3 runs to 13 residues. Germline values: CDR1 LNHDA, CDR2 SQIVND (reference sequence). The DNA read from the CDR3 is TGTGCCACCAACCGGGGAGGGAATTCACCA. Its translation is CATNRGGNSP. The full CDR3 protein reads CATNRGGNSPLFF.

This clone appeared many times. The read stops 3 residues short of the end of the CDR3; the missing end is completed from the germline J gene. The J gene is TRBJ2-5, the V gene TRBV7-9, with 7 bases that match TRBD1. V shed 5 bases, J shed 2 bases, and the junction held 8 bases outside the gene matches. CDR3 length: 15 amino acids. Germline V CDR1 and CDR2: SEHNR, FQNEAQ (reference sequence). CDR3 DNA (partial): TGTGCCAGCAGCCGGACAGGAGCCCCACAAGAGACC. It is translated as CASSRTGAPQET. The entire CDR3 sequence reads CASSRTGAPQETQYF.

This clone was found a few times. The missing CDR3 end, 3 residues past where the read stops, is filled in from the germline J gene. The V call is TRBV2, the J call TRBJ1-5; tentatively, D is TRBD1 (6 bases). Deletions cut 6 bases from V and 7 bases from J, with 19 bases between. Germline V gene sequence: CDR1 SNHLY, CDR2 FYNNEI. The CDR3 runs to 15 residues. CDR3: CASRKTDSWGQPQHF. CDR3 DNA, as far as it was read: TGTGCCAGCAGGAAAACGGACAGTTGGGGCCAGCCC.

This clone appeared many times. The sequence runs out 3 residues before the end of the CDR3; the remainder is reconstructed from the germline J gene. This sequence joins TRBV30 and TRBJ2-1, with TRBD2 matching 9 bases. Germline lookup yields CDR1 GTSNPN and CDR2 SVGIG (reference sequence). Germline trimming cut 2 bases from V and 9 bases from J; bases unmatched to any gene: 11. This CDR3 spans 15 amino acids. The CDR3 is CAWSMQPGLAAEQFF. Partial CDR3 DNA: TGTGCCTGGAGTATGCAGCCGGGACTAGCAGCTGAG.

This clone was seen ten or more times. The part of the CDR3 DNA that was read is TGCGCCAGCAGCCCCCAAGGGGTTTGGAACACTGAA. It codes for CASSPQGVWNTE. The whole CDR3 reads CASSPQGVWNTEAFF. V usage is TRBV5-1 and J usage is TRBJ1-1; D may be TRBD1 (5 bases). The read falls 3 residues short of the CDR3 end, and the missing part is taken from the germline J gene. In germline, CDR1 is SGHRS, CDR2 YFSETQ. The V end lost 4 bases, the J end lost 1 base, and 14 bases lay between the germline ends. This CDR3 region has 15 residues.

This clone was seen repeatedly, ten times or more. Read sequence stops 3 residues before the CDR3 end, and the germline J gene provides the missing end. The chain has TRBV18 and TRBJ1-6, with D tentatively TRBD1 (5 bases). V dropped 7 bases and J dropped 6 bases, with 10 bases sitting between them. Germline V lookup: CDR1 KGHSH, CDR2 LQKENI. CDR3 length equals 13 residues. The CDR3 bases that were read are TGTGCCAGCTACCCAGGGTCTAATTCACCC. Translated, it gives CASYPGSNSP. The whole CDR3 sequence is CASYPGSNSPLHF.

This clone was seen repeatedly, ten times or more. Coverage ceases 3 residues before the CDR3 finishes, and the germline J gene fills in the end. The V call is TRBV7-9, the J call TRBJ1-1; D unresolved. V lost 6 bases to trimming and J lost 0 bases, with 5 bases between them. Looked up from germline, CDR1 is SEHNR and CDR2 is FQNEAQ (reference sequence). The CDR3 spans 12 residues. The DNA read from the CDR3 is TGTGCCAGCAGTCTAGTGAACACTGAA. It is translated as CASSLVNTE. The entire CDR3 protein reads CASSLVNTEAFF. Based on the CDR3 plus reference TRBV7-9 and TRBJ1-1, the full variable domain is DTGVSQNPRHKITKRGQNVTFRCDPISEHNRLYWYRQTLGQGPEFLTYFQNEAQLEKSRLLSDRFSAERPKGSFSTLEIQRTEQGDSAMYLCASSLVNTEAFFGQGTRLTVV.

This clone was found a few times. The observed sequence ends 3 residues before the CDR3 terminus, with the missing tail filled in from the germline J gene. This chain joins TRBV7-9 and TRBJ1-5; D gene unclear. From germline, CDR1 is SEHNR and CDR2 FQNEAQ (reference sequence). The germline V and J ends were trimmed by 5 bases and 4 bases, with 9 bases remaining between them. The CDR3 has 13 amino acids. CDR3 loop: CASSPTENQPQHF. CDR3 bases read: TGTGCCAGCAGCCCTACAGAGAATCAGCCC.

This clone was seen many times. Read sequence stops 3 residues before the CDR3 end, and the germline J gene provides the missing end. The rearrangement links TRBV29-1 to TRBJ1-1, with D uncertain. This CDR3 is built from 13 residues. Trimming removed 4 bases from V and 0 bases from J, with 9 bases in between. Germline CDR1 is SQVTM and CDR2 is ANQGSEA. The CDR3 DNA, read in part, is TGCAGCGTTGCTTTACTGATGAACACTGAA. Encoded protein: CSVALLMNTE. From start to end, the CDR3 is CSVALLMNTEAFF.

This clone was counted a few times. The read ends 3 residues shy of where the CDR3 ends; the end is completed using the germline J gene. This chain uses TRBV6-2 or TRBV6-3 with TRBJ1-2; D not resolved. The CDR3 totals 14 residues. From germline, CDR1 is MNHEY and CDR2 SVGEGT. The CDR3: CASSYVSAEYDYTF. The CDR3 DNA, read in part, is TGTGCCAGCAGTTACGTTTCGGCGGAATACGAC.

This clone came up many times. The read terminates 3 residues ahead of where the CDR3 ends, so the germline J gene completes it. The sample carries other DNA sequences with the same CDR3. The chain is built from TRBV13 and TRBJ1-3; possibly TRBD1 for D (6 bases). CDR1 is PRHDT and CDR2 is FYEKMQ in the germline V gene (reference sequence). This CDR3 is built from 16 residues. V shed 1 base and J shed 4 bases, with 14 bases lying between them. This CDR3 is CASSLEGHGKGNTIYF. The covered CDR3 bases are TGTGCCAGCAGCTTAGAGGGACACGGTAAAGGAAACACC.

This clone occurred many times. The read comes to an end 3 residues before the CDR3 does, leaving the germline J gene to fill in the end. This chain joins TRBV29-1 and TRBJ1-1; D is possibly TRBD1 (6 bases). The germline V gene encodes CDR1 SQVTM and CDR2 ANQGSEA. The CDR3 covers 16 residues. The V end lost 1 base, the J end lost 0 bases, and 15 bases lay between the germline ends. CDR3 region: CSVEVQGAFLNTEAFF. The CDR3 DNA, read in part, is TGCAGCGTTGAAGTACAGGGCGCCTTCTTGAACACTGAA.